These T cell receptor beta chains were read from a single sample in a study of response to subunit inactivated influenza vaccine. Using its own MiXCR run on the RT-PCR reads, TCRdb lists one record per CDR3 protein. The sample includes more than 450,000 distinct CDR3 sequences, about 12% of them seen just once. The material was PBMCs from blood, obtained on the day of vaccination. The receptors shown here come from a man aged 50 to 60 who received an inactivated influenza vaccine. CDR3s include the opening cysteine and the closing phenylalanine or tryptophan. The D gene is left open where the match is weak. Some rows mark clone size as missing; the rest say once, few, many or name a class of expanded clone.

V	J	size	D	CDR3	DNA
TRBV10-3	TRBJ1-1	few	NA	CAISDALLAEAFF	TGTGCCATCAGTGACGCATTGTTGGCTGAAGCTTTCTTT
TRBV29-1	TRBJ2-1	few	TRBD2	CSVEKAGGPYNEQFF	TGCAGCGTTGAAAAGGCGGGGGGACCGTACAATGAGCAGTTCTTC
TRBV28	TRBJ2-3	few	NA	CASSSPGLTQYF	TGTGCCAGCAGTTCACCGGGACTCACGCAGTATTTT
TRBV2	TRBJ1-1	many	NA	CASTVVENTEAFF	TGTGCCAGCACCGTGGTGGAGAACACTGAAGCTTTCTTT
TRBV15	TRBJ2-1	NA	TRBD1	CATSRGQNEQFF	TGTGCCACCAGTAGGGGACAGAATGAGCAGTTCTTC
TRBV5-1	TRBJ1-4	NA	NA	CASSQMDSLNEKLFF	TGCGCCAGCAGCCAAATGGACAGCCTTAATGAAAAACTGTTTTTT
TRBV7-9	TRBJ1-2	many	NA	CASSLGPLLGGYTF	TGTGCCAGCAGCTTAGGACCGTTGCTCGGTGGCTACACCTTC
TRBV4-1	TRBJ2-5	NA	TRBD1	CASSQQGARGETQYF	TGCGCCAGCAGCCAACAGGGGGCGCGAGGAGAGACCCAGTACTTC
TRBV7-2	TRBJ1-1	many	NA	CASSLGPVGNTEAFF	TGTGCCAGCAGCCTAGGACCGGTGGGGAACACTGAAGCTTTCTTT
TRBV20-1	TRBJ1-5	few	TRBD1	CSARFRGNADNQPQHF	TGCAGTGCTAGGTTCAGGGGGAACGCCGATAATCAGCCCCAGCATTTT
TRBV12-3/TRBV12-4	TRBJ2-5	NA	NA	CASTRGVGTQYF	TGTGCCAGCACCAGGGGGGTGGGGACCCAGTACTTC
TRBV7-8	TRBJ2-1	few	TRBD2	CASSPGLASEQFF	TGTGCCAGCAGCCCCGGACTAGCTTCTGAGCAGTTCTTC
TRBV5-5	TRBJ2-1	few	NA	CASSPGGGDEQFF	TGTGCCAGCAGCCCCGGCGGCGGGGATGAGCAGTTCTTC
TRBV5-1	TRBJ1-5	many	NA	CASSLEGLNQPQHF	TGCGCCAGCAGCTTGGAGGGATTAAATCAGCCCCAGCATTTT
TRBV29-1	TRBJ2-2	few	NA	CSVGVASSNTGELFF	TGCAGCGTCGGCGTGGCCAGCTCGAACACCGGGGAGCTGTTTTTT
TRBV12-3/TRBV12-4	TRBJ1-2	few	NA	CASNHKNLYDTNYGYTF	TGTGCCAGTAACCACAAGAACCTATATGACACTAACTATGGCTACACCTTC
TRBV6-5	TRBJ2-5	NA	NA	CASSYSGPNSQETQYF	TGTGCCAGCAGTTACTCGGGACCAAACTCCCAAGAGACCCAGTACTTC
TRBV6-1	TRBJ1-6	NA	TRBD1	CASSGDRGRSPLHF	TGTGCCAGCAGTGGTGACAGGGGGCGGTCACCCCTCCACTTT
TRBV20-1	TRBJ2-5	few	NA	CSAAVGVMRETQYF	TGCAGTGCCGCGGTAGGGGTTATGCGTGAGACCCAGTACTTC
TRBV15	TRBJ2-2	few	NA	CATSRDRASAPGELFF	TGTGCCACCAGCAGAGATCGCGCTAGCGCCCCCGGGGAGCTGTTTTTT
TRBV27	TRBJ2-1	NA	NA	CASSSDRTPYNEQFF	TGTGCCAGCAGTTCAGACAGGACTCCCTACAATGAGCAGTTCTTC
TRBV28	TRBJ1-5	many	NA	CASSLGTYSNQPQHF	TGTGCCAGCAGTTTGGGTACTTATAGCAATCAGCCCCAGCATTTT
TRBV11-2	TRBJ1-1	few	NA	CASSLLLRTEAFF	TGTGCCAGCAGCTTACTGTTACGCACTGAAGCTTTCTTT
TRBV3-1	TRBJ2-7	NA	NA	CASSPTWDSYEQYF	TGTGCCAGCAGCCCGACCTGGGACTCCTACGAGCAGTACTTC
TRBV4-3	TRBJ2-1	NA	NA	CASSQDRGERGEQFF	TGCGCCAGCAGCCAAGATCGCGGGGAACGCGGTGAGCAGTTCTTC
TRBV7-2	TRBJ2-7	NA	NA	CASSPFSGMYEQYF	TGTGCCAGCAGCCCTTTTTCGGGGATGTACGAGCAGTACTTC
TRBV4-2	TRBJ1-1	few	NA	CASSQRRNTEAFF	TGTGCCAGCAGCCAGCGCCGGAACACTGAAGCTTTCTTT
TRBV7-3	TRBJ2-3	NA	TRBD2	CASSPIGLAGLNTDTQYF	TGTGCCAGCAGCCCAATAGGCCTAGCGGGACTAAACACAGATACGCAGTATTTT
TRBV5-1	TRBJ2-4	many	TRBD2	CASSSGLAGLVAKNIQYF	TGCGCCAGCAGCTCGGGACTAGCGGGACTGGTGGCCAAAAACATTCAGTACTTC
TRBV7-9	TRBJ2-1	few	NA	CASSLGAGPGWNEQFF	TGTGCCAGCAGCTTAGGAGCGGGCCCCGGTTGGAATGAGCAGTTCTTC
TRBV5-6	TRBJ2-1	NA	NA	CASSLASFEQFF	TGTGCCAGCAGCTTGGCTTCGTTTGAGCAGTTCTTC
TRBV5-1	TRBJ2-5	few	NA	CASSELGSVPETQYF	TGCGCCAGCAGCGAGTTGGGCAGCGTCCCCGAGACCCAGTACTTC
TRBV6-1	TRBJ2-7	few	NA	CASSEAKNYEQYF	TGTGCCAGCAGTGAAGCCAAGAACTACGAGCAGTACTTC
TRBV7-2	TRBJ2-2	many	NA	CASSLGKNTGELFF	TGTGCCAGCAGCTTAGGGAAAAACACCGGGGAGCTGTTTTTT
TRBV6-1	TRBJ1-1	many	NA	CASRRRRPVNTEAFF	TGTGCCAGCAGACGTAGGAGGCCGGTTAACACTGAAGCTTTCTTT
TRBV27	TRBJ2-6	NA	TRBD2	CASSPRAGGPSGANVLTF	TGTGCCAGCAGTCCGCGAGCGGGGGGGCCTTCTGGGGCCAACGTCCTGACTTTC
TRBV20-1	TRBJ2-1	many	TRBD2	CSARDQGLAGGPSSYNEQFF	TGCAGTGCTAGAGATCAGGGACTAGCGGGGGGCCCCAGCTCCTACAATGAGCAGTTCTTC
TRBV29-1	TRBJ2-3	NA	TRBD2	CSVTGLAGGLDTQYF	TGCAGCGTCACTGGTCTAGCGGGGGGTTTAGATACGCAGTATTTT
TRBV4-3	TRBJ2-2	many	TRBD2	CASSQSLGLAGGELFF	TGCGCCAGCAGCCAGAGCCTGGGACTAGCGGGAGGGGAGCTGTTTTTT
TRBV6-6	TRBJ2-1	few	NA	CASSPSQRGEQFF	TGTGCCAGCAGCCCGTCCCAGAGGGGTGAGCAGTTCTTC
TRBV5-1	TRBJ1-2	NA	TRBD1	CASSLSDRGHGYTF	TGCGCCAGCAGCTTGTCGGACAGGGGACATGGCTACACCTTC
TRBV6-2/TRBV6-3	TRBJ2-1	few	NA	CASSPFIEQFF	TGTGCCAGCAGTCCCTTCATTGAGCAGTTCTTC
TRBV4-3	TRBJ1-5	few	NA	CASSQDMGSYQPQHF	TGCGCCAGCAGCCAAGATATGGGCAGCTATCAGCCCCAGCATTTT
TRBV11-2	TRBJ1-6	many	NA	CASSYNRDSPLHF	TGTGCCAGCAGCTATAACAGGGATTCACCCCTCCACTTT
TRBV9	TRBJ1-4	few	NA	CASSVRGGEKLFF	TGTGCCAGCAGCGTGCGGGGAGGGGAAAAACTGTTTTTT